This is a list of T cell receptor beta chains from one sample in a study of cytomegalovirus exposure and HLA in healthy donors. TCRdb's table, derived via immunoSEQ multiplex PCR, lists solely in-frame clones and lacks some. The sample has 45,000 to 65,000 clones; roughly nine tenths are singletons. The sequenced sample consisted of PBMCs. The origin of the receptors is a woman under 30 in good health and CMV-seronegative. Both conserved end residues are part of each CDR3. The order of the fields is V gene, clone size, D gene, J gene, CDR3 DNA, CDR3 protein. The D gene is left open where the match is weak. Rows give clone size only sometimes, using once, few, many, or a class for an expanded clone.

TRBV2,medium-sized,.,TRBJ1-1,TGTGCCAGTCACGGGGTCACCCTAGGGGAAGCTTTCTTT,CASHGVTLGEAFF
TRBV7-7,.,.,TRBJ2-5,TGTGCTAGCAGCTTAGGGGTCAGGGAGGAAGCAGAGACCCAGTACTTC,CASSLGVREEAETQYF
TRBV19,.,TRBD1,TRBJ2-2,TGTGCCAGCCGACAGGGAAGTGGCACCGGGGAGCTGTTTTTT,CASRQGSGTGELFF
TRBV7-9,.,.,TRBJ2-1,TGTGCCAGCAGCTCGATAGGGGGGGGGTCGCGCCCTTACTCCAATGAGCAGTTCTTC,CASSSIGGGSRPYSNEQFF
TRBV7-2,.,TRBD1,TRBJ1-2,TGTGCCAGCAGCTTAGCGGGTGGGACAGGGGGGGATGGCTACACCTTC,CASSLAGGTGGDGYTF
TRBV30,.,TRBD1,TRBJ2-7,TGTGCCTGGAGTGTAGGTCAGGGGGTCCACGAGCAGTACTTC,CAWSVGQGVHEQYF
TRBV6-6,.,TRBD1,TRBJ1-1,TGTGCCAGCAGTTATCCCGGTCAGGGGGCGCGTACTGAAGCTTTCTTT,CASSYPGQGARTEAFF
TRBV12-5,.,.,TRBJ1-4,TGTGCTAGTGCCGCAGGGACACAAAAACTGTTTTTT,CASAAGTQKLFF
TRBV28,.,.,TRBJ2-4,TGTGCCAGCGGCCATCTTTTAGCCAAAAACATTCAGTACTTC,CASGHLLAKNIQYF
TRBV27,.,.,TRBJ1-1,TGTGCCAGCAGTTCGACGGGTCTACCGAACACTGAAGCTTTCTTT,CASSSTGLPNTEAFF
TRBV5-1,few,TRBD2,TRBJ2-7,TGCGCCAACCCTCGACTAGCGGGGACCTACGAGCAGTACTTC,CANPRLAGTYEQYF
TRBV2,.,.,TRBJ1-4,TGTGCCACTAGACGATTGGGTCGAAAACTGTTTTTT,CATRRLGRKLFF
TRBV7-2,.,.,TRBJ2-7,TGTGCCAGCAGCTCTCCGTCTCCCCCCCACGAGCAGTACTTC,CASSSPSPPHEQYF
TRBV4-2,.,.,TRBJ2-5,TGTGCCAGCAGCCAACAACAGGGGGGGGGAGAGACCCAGTACTTC,CASSQQQGGGETQYF
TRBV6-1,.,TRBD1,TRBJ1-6,TGTGCCAGCAGTGGAACGGGACAGCGGAGCTCCTATAATTCACCCCTCCACTTT,CASSGTGQRSSYNSPLHF
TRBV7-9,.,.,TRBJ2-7,TGTGCCAGCAGCCAAGGGGACTACGAGCAGTACTTC,CASSQGDYEQYF
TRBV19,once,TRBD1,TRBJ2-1,TGTGCCAGTAGTATCGGGACAGGGGTTAATGAGCAGTTCTTC,CASSIGTGVNEQFF
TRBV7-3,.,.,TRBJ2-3,TGTGCCAGCAGCGAGGGAGGAATGGCAGATACGCAGTATTTT,CASSEGGMADTQYF
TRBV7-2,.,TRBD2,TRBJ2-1,TGTGCCAGCAGCTGGGGGACTAGCGGGAGTATCAATGAGCAGTTCTTC,CASSWGTSGSINEQFF
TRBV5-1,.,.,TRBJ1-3,TGCGCCAGCAGCGATGTCAGGGGTTCGGCTGGAAACACCATATATTTT,CASSDVRGSAGNTIYF
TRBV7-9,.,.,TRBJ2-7,TGTGCCAGCTCGGAGGGGTTCTCCTACGAGCAGTACTTC,CASSEGFSYEQYF
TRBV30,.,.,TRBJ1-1,TGTGCCTGTACAGGGCAGGGCTATCGAAAAGCTTTCTTT,CACTGQGYRKAFF
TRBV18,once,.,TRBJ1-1,TGTGCCAGCTCACCGGGGGCGGCGAACACTGAAGCTTTCTTT,CASSPGAANTEAFF
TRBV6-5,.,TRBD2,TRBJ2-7,TGTGCCAGCAGTCTCCGGGGGGAGTACGAGCAGTACTTC,CASSLRGEYEQYF
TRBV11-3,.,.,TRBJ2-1,TGTGCCAGCACCCGGACAGCTACGGTGCATGAGCAGTTCTTC,CASTRTATVHEQFF
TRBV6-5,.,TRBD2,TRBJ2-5,TGTGCCAGCAGTTACTCCTGGGAGGGGGAGACCCAGTACTTC,CASSYSWEGETQYF
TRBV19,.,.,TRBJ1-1,TGTGCCAGTATCATACAGGGGAACACTGAAGCTTTCTTT,CASIIQGNTEAFF
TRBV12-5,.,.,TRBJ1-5,TGTGCTAGTGGTTTGCCAGGGGCACGCAATCAGCCCCAGCATTTT,CASGLPGARNQPQHF
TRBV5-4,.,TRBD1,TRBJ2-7,TGTGCCAGCAGCATGGGTGATGCAGGGGGCTTCGGGTCCTACGAGCAGTACTTC,CASSMGDAGGFGSYEQYF
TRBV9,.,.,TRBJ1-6,TGTGCCAGCAGCGTAGAGGAGGGTAATTCACCCCTCCACTTT,CASSVEEGNSPLHF
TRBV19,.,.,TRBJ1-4,TGTGCCAGTGCAGGGAACGGCGCAGCTAATGAAAAACTGTTTTTT,CASAGNGAANEKLFF
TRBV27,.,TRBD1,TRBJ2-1,TGTGCCAGCAGTACCAGACAGGGGGCGCGGGTACGCGATGAGCAGTTCTTC,CASSTRQGARVRDEQFF
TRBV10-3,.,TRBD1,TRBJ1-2,TGTGCCATCAGTGAGTCGAGGCAGGGGGCGCCTGGCTACACCTTC,CAISESRQGAPGYTF
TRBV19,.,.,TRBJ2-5,TGTGCCAGTAGCCGAGAAAGCGTGGGAGGAGAGACCCAGTACTTC,CASSRESVGGETQYF
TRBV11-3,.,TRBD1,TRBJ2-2,TGTGCCAGCAGCACCCGACAGGGAAACACCGGGGAGCTGTTTTTT,CASSTRQGNTGELFF
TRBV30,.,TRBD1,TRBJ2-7,TGTGCCTGGGGGACAGGGACCTCTCATGTACTCTACGAGCAGTACTTC,CAWGTGTSHVLYEQYF
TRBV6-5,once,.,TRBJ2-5,TGTGCCAGCAGGGCAGGGGACCAAGAGACCCAGTACTTC,CASRAGDQETQYF
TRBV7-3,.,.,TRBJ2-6,TGTGCCAGCGGCAGGAATTCTGGGGCCAACGTCCTGACTTTC,CASGRNSGANVLTF
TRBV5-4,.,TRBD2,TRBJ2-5,TGTGCCAGCAGCTGGCGGGGGGGACTCCAAGAGACCCAGTACTTC,CASSWRGGLQETQYF
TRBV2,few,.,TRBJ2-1,TGTGCCAGCAGTGAAACCCCCAGCGGTGAGCAGTTCTTC,CASSETPSGEQFF
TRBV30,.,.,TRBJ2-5,TGTGCCTGGAGTCCTTACGGTGGAGGAGGGGAGACCCAGTACTTC,CAWSPYGGGGETQYF
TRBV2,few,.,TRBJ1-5,TGTGCCAGCAACCCCTCGGGGGATCAGCCCCAGCATTTT,CASNPSGDQPQHF
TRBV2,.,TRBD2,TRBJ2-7,TGTGCCAGCAGTGAGGGTAGCGGGAGATACGAGCAGTACTTC,CASSEGSGRYEQYF
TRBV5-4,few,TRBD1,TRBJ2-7,TGTGCCAGCAGCTGGACAGGGGGCGAGCAGTACTTC,CASSWTGGEQYF
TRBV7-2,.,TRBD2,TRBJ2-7,TGTGCCAGCAGCTTAGGAGCGGGGGTCCTCATCTACGAGCAGTACTTC,CASSLGAGVLIYEQYF
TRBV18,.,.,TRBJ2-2,TGTGCCAGCTCACCAGTGACAGGTTACGGGGAGCTGTTTTTT,CASSPVTGYGELFF
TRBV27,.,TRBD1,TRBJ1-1,TGTGCCAGCGTACGGTCGGGACAGGGTGAAGCTTTCTTT,CASVRSGQGEAFF
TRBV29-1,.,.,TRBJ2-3,TGCAGCGTGCGCGGGGACGGGACGACAGATACGCAGTATTTT,CSVRGDGTTDTQYF
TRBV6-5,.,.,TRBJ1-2,TGTGCCAGCTTGGGAGTTGGATATGGCTACACCTTC,CASLGVGYGYTF
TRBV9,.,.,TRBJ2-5,TGTGCCAGCAGCGTAGGTCTAGTGGAGACCCAGTACTTC,CASSVGLVETQYF
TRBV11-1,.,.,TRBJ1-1,TGTGCCAGCAGCTTAACGGAGTACACTGAAGCTTTCTTT,CASSLTEYTEAFF
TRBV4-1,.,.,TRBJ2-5,TGCGCCAGCAGCTTGAGGCAACAGGGAATGTCGTCCCAAGAGACCCAGTACTTC,CASSLRQQGMSSQETQYF
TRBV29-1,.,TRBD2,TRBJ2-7,TGCAGCGTAACCGGGACTAGCCACGACGAGCAGTACTTC,CSVTGTSHDEQYF
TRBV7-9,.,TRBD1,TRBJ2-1,TGTGCCAGCAGCTTATCCAGGGGGCGAAAATACAATGAGCAGTTCTTC,CASSLSRGRKYNEQFF
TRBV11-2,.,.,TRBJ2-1,TGTGCCAGCAGCTTAGCGGGAGTGGTCAACGAGCAGTTCTTC,CASSLAGVVNEQFF
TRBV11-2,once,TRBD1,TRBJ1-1,TGTGCCAGCAGCCTTCAACAGGGGATCGGAACTGAAGCTTTCTTT,CASSLQQGIGTEAFF
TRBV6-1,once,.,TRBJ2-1,TGTGCCAGCAGCCCAGGGCAGTCCTACAATGAGCAGTTCTTC,CASSPGQSYNEQFF
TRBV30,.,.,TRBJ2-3,TGTGCCTGGAGTGTCGTACTTGTCACAGATACGCAGTATTTT,CAWSVVLVTDTQYF
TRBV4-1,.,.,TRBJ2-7,TGCGCCAGCAGCCAACTTATACAGGGCCACTACGAGCAGTACTTC,CASSQLIQGHYEQYF